This T cell receptor beta chain was obtained from a study of cytomegalovirus exposure and HLA in healthy donors (dated by TCRdb to about 2017). Concerning the study at large: In an earlier analysis of around 540 of the donors, 276 Gb of sequence data and 90 million to 120 million unique TCR beta sequences from about 190 million T cells were reported. The study aimed to test whether signatures of past pathogen exposure could be identified by cataloging public T cell receptors. To decide whether each TCR beta V gene segment behaved as functional or pseudogenic, an earlier analysis of some 540 of the donors relied on high-throughput TCR beta sequencing. Both class I and class II loci were covered by HLA typing, at four-digit resolution. Roughly 300 gigabases of sequencing data and 91 million or so unique TCR sequences made up an early release that covered fewer than 650 HLA-typed donors. Of the roughly 430 genotyped donors, over 65% fell in the genetic ancestry cluster associated with self-reported Caucasian donors. In addition to the first cohort of roughly 700 subjects, a separate validation cohort of approximately 130 different subjects was used. Donor age, sex, ethnicity and CMV serostatus were compiled together with the repertoire data. All discovery cohort repertoires had been generated on a single sequencing platform. Genome-wide SNP genotypes for about 65% of the roughly 670 donors were used in a later genetic analysis, which treated that subset as a discovery cohort. A later analysis re-analyzed previously published TCR beta repertoires from 666 donors and added high-resolution HLA genotyping to study TCR occurrence patterns. The study used immunosequencing to profile the T cell repertoires of 600 to 850 subjects and linked those repertoires to cytomegalovirus serostatus. Typing coverage differed by locus: A, B, C, DRB1 and DQB1 were typed in about 620-630 donors, DQA1 in around 500, DPA1 in over 600, and DPB1 in around 490. Among 398 genotyped donors of the cohort, an average of roughly 230,000 unique TCR beta nucleotide sequences was sequenced per donor, of which approximately 18% were non-productive. The later analysis used no new phenotypic data to find candidate immune exposures, relying instead on TCR beta sequences and their occurrence across donors. Several DR-DQ haplotypes were handled as single units for association and clustering, since linkage in the cohort was strong. The study combined high-throughput TCR immunosequencing, statistical association of individual TCRs with disease status, and machine learning to predict cytomegalovirus infection status.

Library preparation used the immunoSEQ multiplex PCR assay. For the multiplex PCR, a mixture combining 60 forward primers for TCR Vbeta segments and 13 reverse primers for TCR Jbeta segments was used. The CDR3 region of rearranged TCR beta genes was amplified from genomic DNA with a multiplex PCR assay. The amplified TCR beta libraries were sequenced on the Illumina HiSeq System as 87-base-pair reads. Turning to the authors' computational methods: In a later analysis, about 80 million unique TCR beta chains were counted across the 690 or so repertoires, and roughly 10 million of these chains were shared by at least two donors. Raw reads were error-corrected and collapsed into unique sequences by a nearest-neighbor algorithm in which closely related sequences were merged to remove PCR and sequencing errors. V, D and J gene segments were assigned by aligning CDR3 sequences to IMGT reference sequences. For a sequence to be retained, a match of at least six nucleotides to both a V gene segment and a J gene segment was required. A rearrangement counted as productive if the CDR3 had no stop codons and remained in frame with V and J, and every other rearrangement counted as non-productive. CDR3 was defined according to IMGT convention as the region running from the second conserved V-encoded cysteine to the conserved J-encoded phenylalanine. In an earlier analysis of around 600 of the donors, sequences lacking an unambiguous match to a single V gene segment were excluded. An earlier analysis of 500 to 600 of the donors classified V segments as functional when productive rearrangements were above 56.7% and as segregating when the standard deviation between donors was above 5%. A statistical classification framework was built to diagnose cytomegalovirus status from the catalog of TCR beta chain sequences. V and J gene assignment, in a later analysis, came from comparing TCR nucleotide sequences with IMGT/GENE-DB human TR gene sequences. The TCRdist pipeline was used in a later analysis to assign CDR3 sequences and most-parsimonious VDJ recombination scenarios. In a later analysis, each TCR beta chain was defined by its CDR3 amino acid sequence together with its V-gene family, and reads without a unique V-gene family were excluded. As a way to deal with suspected cross-contamination and a sequencing artifact, a later analysis dropped hundreds of nucleotide sequences that were highly shared and had low generation probability. A later analysis calculated a clonal expansion index for each public chain from normalized within-repertoire ranks of inferred template counts. Generation probabilities in a later analysis came from a VDJ recombination model fitted to out-of-frame rearrangements, and those results were checked against IGoR. A later analysis scored TCR-TCR, TCR-HLA and TCR-CMV co-occurrence with hypergeometric tests, applying a repertoire-size bias correction to TCR pairs. In a later analysis, false discovery rates were estimated by permuting HLA or CMV assignments 20 times. In a later analysis, co-occurring TCRs were grouped using DBSCAN, and TCRdist sequence similarity was added for clustering within HLA-allele-positive subsets. Repertoires with fewer than 30,000 or more than 120,000 public chains, plus five repertoires with anomalous nucleotide sharing, were excluded from co-occurrence clustering. Not all clones reach the TCRdb copy of this immuneACCESS table, which keeps in-frame sequences only. Checked studies attribute under half of the gap to unresolved V genes and leave the rest unexplained. The DNA was the basis for D and trimming; V, J and clone size are from that table. This sample lists more than 95,000 clones; 65% to 80% were detected once. Of the sample, under 15% is held by the ten largest clones.

The study at large found these results: According to a later analysis, most CMV-associated TCR beta chains appeared to be HLA-restricted, and the HLA associations seemed to be driven largely by CMV exposure. Because counts were too low, about 15 rarely observed V segments, including chromosome 9 orphons, were left out of the earlier analysis of 587 of the donors. The authors suggested that the approach could potentially be generalized to other disease states and immunological phenotypes. Cytomegalovirus status was reported to be diagnosed by the classifier with high specificity and sensitivity in both the original and validation cohorts. Some IMGT-functional V segments, including TRBV6-2 and TRBV6-3, could not be distinguished by the 87-base-pair reads and were therefore excluded. According to a later genetic analysis, donors in an Asian-associated ancestry cluster had fewer N-insertions in productive TCRs than the roughly 670-donor mean. A later analysis found that TCR association rates varied across HLA loci, with DRB1 alleles showing the most associated TCRs and HLA-C alleles the fewest. A cluster of highly shared sequence variants was judged likely to represent a technical artifact of the sequencing pipeline. In a later analysis, some 17,000 TCR beta sequences were associated with specific HLA alleles at a false discovery rate of 0.05. A later analysis found that HLA-associated TCR beta chains were more clonally expanded and had lower generation probabilities than equally common non-associated chains. When HLA alleles, especially DR and DQ, strongly co-occurred, attributing TCR associations to individual alleles was difficult. Because some donors lacked HLA typing at each locus, the association tests relied only on the typed subset. According to a later analysis, parvovirus B19, influenza, CMV and Epstein-Barr virus appeared linked to several top co-occurrence clusters. A later genetic analysis associated a missense DCLRE1C variant with V-gene and J-gene trimming of TCR beta chains, and an independent cohort replicated the association. For the cohort, immune exposure information was limited to CMV serostatus. In vitro tests confirmed that three of the cytomegalovirus-associated TCR beta chains recognize cytomegalovirus antigens. This cohort had only TCR beta chains sequenced, and the lack of alpha or paired-chain data limited which features could be detected. While some public TCRs were present in many individuals, most TCR sequences turned up only very rarely across donors. Roughly uniform sequencing depth across donors was assumed in presence/absence analyses, although this assumption may not hold. Broadly in line with IMGT annotations, most TCR beta V segments showed up in productive rearrangements about 90% or about 30% of the time in an earlier analysis of under 700 of the donors. A further reported finding was that TCR beta sequences accurately predicted the HLA-A and HLA-B alleles for most subjects in the first cohort. The study listed 150 to 200 TCR beta chains as associated with cytomegalovirus. Linkage disequilibrium might explain the correlated functional status among segregating V segments, but an unknown experimental factor could not be excluded.

Worth noting for this clone: There is no known antigen for this receptor. Base qualities are missing; no much larger clone stands one base away.

The cohort consisted of 670 or so healthy bone marrow donors. At the time of sampling, every cohort member was nominally healthy, though immune exposures that went unrecorded were likely present. The donor was CMV seropositive and belonged to the group of more than 250 seropositive cohort members. A peripheral blood sample was collected from each donor, and TCR beta sequencing was performed on peripheral blood mononuclear cells. The Qiagen DNeasy Blood Extraction Kit was used to extract genomic DNA from the blood cell samples. The germline V gene (reference sequence) gives CDR1 as MNHEY and CDR2 as SMNVEV. V is clipped by 3 bases and J by 4 bases, and the sequence between their germline boundaries is 3 bases long. From the cysteine up to the phenylalanine, the CDR3 has a length of 12 residues. Here the CDR3 DNA is all that survives: 36 bases in frame from base 1.

The receptor's source is an older woman in good health and CMV-seropositive. The sequence links TRBV27 to TRBJ1-4; no D gene is confidently identified. The sequencing input was PBMCs. The CDR3 reads as follows: CASSFHNEKLFF. The DNA reads as follows: TGTGCCAGCAGTTTCCATAATGAAAAACTGTTTTTT. Reference TRBV27 and TRBJ1-4 proteins supply the regions before and after the CDR3; the full variable domain is: EAQVTQNPRYLITVTGKKLTVTCSQNMNHEYMSWYRQDPGLGLRQIYYSMNVEVTDKGDVPEGYKVSRKEKRNFPLILESPSPNQTSLYFCASSFHNEKLFFGSGTQLSVL.